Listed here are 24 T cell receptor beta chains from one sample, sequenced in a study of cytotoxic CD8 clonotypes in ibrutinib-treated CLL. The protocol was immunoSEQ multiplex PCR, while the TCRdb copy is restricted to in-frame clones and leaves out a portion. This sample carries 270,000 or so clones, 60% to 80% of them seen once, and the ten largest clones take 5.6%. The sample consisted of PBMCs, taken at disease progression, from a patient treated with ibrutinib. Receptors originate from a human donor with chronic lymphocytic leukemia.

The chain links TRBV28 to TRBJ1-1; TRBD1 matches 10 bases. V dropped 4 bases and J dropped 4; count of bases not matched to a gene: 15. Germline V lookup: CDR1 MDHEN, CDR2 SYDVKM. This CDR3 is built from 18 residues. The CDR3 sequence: CASSYSLTGGMGGTEAFF. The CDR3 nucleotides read TGTGCCAGCAGTTATTCTTTGACAGGGGGCATGGGGGGCACTGAAGCTTTCTTT.

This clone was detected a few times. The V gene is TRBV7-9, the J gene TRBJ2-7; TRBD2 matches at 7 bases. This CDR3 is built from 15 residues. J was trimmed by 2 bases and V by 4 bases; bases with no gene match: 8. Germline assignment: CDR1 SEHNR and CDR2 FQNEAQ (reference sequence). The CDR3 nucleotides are TGTGCCAGCAGCTCCGGGCGGGGGAGCCCCTACGAGCAGTACTTC. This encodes CASSSGRGSPYEQYF.

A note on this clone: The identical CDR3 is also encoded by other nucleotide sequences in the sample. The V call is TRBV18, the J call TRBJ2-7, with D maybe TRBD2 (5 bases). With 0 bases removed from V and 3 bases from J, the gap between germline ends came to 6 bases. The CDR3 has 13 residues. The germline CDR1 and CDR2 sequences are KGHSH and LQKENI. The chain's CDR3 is CASSPPGVYEQYF. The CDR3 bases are TGTGCCAGCTCACCACCGGGAGTCTACGAGCAGTACTTC.

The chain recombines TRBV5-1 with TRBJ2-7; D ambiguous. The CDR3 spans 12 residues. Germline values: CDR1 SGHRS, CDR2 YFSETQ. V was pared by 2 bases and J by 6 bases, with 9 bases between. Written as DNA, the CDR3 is TGCGCCAGCAGCTTTGACCGGCGCGAGCAGTACTTC. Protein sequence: CASSFDRREQYF.

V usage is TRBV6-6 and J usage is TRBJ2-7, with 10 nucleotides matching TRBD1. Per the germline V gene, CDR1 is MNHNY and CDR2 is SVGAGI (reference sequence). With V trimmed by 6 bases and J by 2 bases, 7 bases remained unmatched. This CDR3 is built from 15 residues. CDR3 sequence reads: CASRQGTGVTYEQYF. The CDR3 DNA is TGTGCCAGCAGGCAGGGGACAGGGGTTACCTACGAGCAGTACTTC.

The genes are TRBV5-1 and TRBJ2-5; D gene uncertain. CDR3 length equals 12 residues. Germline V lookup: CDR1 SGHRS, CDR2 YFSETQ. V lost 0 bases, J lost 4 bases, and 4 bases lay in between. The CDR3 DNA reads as TGCGCCAGCAGCTTGGCGGCAGAGACCCAGTACTTC. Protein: CASSLAAETQYF. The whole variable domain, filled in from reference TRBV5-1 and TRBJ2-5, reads KAGVTQTPRYLIKTRGQQVTLSCSPISGHRSVSWYQQTPGQGLQFLFEYFSETQRNKGNFPGRFSGRQFSNSRSEMNVSTLELGDSALYLCASSLAAETQYFGPGTRLLVL.

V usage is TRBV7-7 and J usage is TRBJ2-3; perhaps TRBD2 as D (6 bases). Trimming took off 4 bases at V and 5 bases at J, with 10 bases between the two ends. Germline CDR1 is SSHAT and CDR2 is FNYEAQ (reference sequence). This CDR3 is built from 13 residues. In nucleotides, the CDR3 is TGTGCCAGCAGCTGGCGGAGGGAAGATACGCAGTATTTT. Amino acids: CASSWRREDTQYF.

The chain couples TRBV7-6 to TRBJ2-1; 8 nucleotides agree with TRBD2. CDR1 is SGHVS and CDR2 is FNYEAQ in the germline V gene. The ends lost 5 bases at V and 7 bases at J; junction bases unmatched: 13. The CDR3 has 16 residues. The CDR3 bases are TGTGCCAGCAGCGCCGTAGCGGGATTGGGTTGGAATGAGCAGTTCTTC. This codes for CASSAVAGLGWNEQFF.

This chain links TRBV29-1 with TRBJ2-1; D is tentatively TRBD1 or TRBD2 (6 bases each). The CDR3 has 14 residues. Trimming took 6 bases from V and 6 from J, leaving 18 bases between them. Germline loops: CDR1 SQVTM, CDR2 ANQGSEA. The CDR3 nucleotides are TGCAGCGTAAAAGTAGGGGGGCCCTCCAATGAGCAGTTCTTC. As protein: CSVKVGGPSNEQFF.

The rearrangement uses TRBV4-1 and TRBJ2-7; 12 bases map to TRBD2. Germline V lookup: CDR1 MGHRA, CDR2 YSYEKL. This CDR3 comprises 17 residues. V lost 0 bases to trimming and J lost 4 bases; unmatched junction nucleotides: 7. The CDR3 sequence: CASSQDLRLAGGYEQYF. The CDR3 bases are TGCGCCAGCAGCCAAGATCTTCGGCTAGCGGGGGGGTACGAGCAGTACTTC.

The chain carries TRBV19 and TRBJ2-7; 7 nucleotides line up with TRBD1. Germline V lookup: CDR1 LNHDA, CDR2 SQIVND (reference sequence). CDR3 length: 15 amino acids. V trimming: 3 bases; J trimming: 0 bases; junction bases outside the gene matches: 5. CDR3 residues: CASSILGTDSYEQYF. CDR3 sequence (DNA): TGTGCCAGTAGTATCCTCGGGACAGACTCCTACGAGCAGTACTTC.

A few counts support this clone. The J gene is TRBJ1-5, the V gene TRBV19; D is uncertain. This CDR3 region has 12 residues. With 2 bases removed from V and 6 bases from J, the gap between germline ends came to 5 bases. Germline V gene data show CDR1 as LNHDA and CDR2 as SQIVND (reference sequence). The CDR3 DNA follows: TGTGCCAGTAGTATACGGTCTCAGCCCCAGCATTTT. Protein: CASSIRSQPQHF.

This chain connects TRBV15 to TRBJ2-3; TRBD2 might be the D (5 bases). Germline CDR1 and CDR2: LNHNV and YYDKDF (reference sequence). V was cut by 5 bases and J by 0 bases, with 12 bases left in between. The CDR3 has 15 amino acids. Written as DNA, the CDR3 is TGTGCCACCAGCCGGGGTCGGGCTAGCACAGATACGCAGTATTTT. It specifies CATSRGRASTDTQYF.

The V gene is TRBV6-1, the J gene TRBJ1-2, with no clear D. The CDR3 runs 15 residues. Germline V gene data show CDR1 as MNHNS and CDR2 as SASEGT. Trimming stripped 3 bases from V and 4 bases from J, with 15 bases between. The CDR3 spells CASSEAGGVLYGYTF. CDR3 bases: TGTGCCAGCAGTGAGGCAGGCGGAGTCCTCTATGGCTACACCTTC.

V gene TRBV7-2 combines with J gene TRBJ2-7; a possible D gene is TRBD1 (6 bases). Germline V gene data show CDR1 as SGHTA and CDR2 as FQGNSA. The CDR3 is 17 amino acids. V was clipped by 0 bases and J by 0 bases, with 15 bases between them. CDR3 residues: CASSLALSTGTSYEQYF. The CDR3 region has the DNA TGTGCCAGCAGCTTAGCTTTATCGACAGGTACCTCCTACGAGCAGTACTTC. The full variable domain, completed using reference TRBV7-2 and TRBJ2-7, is GAGVSQSPSNKVTEKGKDVELRCDPISGHTALYWYRQSLGQGLEFLIYFQGNSAPDKSGLPSDRFSAERTGGSVSTLTIQRTQQEDSAVYLCASSLALSTGTSYEQYFGPGTRLTVT.

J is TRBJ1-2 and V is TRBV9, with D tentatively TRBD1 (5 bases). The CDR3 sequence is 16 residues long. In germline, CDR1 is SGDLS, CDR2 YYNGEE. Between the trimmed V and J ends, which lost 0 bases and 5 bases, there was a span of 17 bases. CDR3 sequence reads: CASSVAAGPFGYGYTF. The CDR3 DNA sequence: TGTGCCAGCAGCGTAGCGGCAGGGCCCTTCGGTTATGGCTACACCTTC.

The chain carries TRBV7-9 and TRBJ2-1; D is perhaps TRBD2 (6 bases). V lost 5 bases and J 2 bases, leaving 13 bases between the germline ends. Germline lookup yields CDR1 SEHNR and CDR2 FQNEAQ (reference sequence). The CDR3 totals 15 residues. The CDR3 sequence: CASSPGGEPYNEQFF. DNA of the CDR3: TGTGCCAGCAGCCCTGGCGGGGAACCCTACAATGAGCAGTTCTTC. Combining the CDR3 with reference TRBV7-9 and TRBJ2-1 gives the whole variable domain DTGVSQNPRHKITKRGQNVTFRCDPISEHNRLYWYRQTLGQGPEFLTYFQNEAQLEKSRLLSDRFSAERPKGSFSTLEIQRTEQGDSAMYLCASSPGGEPYNEQFFGPGTRLTVL.

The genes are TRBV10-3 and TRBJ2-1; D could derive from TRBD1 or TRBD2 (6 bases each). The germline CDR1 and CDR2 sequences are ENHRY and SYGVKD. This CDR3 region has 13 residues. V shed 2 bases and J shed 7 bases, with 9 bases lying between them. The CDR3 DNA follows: TGTGCCATCAGTGAGAGGGGGGAGAATGAGCAGTTCTTC. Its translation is CAISERGENEQFF.

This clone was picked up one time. CDR3 coding DNA: TGTGCCAGCAGTTTCGGGCTAGCTTCGGGATCGCAGTTCTTC. This sequence encodes CASSFGLASGSQFF. The chain links TRBV27 to TRBJ2-1; possible D gene TRBD2, 5 bases. This CDR3 has 14 amino acids. V was cut by 3 bases and J by 12 bases, with 18 bases left in between. Germline loops: CDR1 MNHEY, CDR2 SMNVEV (reference sequence).

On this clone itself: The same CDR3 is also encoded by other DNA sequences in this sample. CDR3 sequence: CSVEYRGGTEAFF. The CDR3 nucleotides are TGCAGCGTTGAATATAGGGGTGGCACTGAAGCTTTCTTT. V gene TRBV29-1 combines with J gene TRBJ1-1; D might be TRBD1 (5 bases). With 2 bases removed from V and 4 bases from J, the gap between germline ends came to 11 bases. Germline assignment: CDR1 SQVTM and CDR2 ANQGSEA. CDR3 size: 13 residues. Supplemented by reference TRBV29-1 and TRBJ1-1, the full variable domain reads SAVISQKPSRDICQRGTSLTIQCQVDSQVTMMFWYRQQPGQSLTLIATANQGSEATYESGFVIDKFPISRPNLTFSTLTVSNMSPEDSSIYLCSVEYRGGTEAFFGQGTRLTVV.

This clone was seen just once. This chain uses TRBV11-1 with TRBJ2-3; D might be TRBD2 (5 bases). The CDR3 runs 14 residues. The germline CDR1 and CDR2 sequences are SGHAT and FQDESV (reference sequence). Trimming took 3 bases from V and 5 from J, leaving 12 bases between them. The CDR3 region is CASSFSGGGDTQYF. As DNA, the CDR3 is TGTGCCAGCAGCTTCAGCGGTGGCGGAGATACGCAGTATTTT. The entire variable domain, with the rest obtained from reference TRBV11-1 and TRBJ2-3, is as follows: EAEVAQSPRYKITEKSQAVAFWCDPISGHATLYWYRQILGQGPELLVQFQDESVVDDSQLPKDRFSAERLKGVDSTLKIQPAELGDSAMYLCASSFSGGGDTQYFGPGTRLTVL.

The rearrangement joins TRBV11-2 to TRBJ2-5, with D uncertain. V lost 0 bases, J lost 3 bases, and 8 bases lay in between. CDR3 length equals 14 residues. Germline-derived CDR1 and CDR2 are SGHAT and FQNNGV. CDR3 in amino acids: CASSLDGTEETQYF. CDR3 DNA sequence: TGTGCCAGCAGCTTAGATGGAACAGAAGAGACCCAGTACTTC.

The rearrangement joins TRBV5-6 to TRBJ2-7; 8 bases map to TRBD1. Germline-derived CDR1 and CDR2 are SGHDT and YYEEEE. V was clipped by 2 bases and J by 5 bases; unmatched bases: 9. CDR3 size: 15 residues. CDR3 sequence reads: CASSFRRTGSDEQYF. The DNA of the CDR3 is TGTGCCAGCAGCTTCCGACGGACAGGGTCCGACGAGCAGTACTTC.

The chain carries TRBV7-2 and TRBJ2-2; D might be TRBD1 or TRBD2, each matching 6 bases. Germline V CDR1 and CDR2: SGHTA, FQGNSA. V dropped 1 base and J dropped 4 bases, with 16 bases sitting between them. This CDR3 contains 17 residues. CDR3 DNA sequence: TGTGCCAGCAGCTTAGTAACGGGGGCGTTCTCCACCGGGGAGCTGTTTTTT. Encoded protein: CASSLVTGAFSTGELFF.